These T cell receptor beta chains were read from a single sample in a study of T cell responses to AZD1222 COVID-19 vaccine. Assay used: immunoSEQ multiplex PCR; TCRdb lists only in-frame clones, some missing. The sample includes 90,000 to 150,000 clones, approximately 91% of them seen just once. Specimen: peripheral blood, collected on day 0 of AZD1222 vaccination. The receptors come from an adult in good health. Each CDR3 is given with its conserved first and last residue. D genes are given only for firm matches. Clone sizes are given selectively: once, few, many, or a class where the clone is expanded.

V gene: TRBV24-1; clone size: -; D gene: -; J gene: TRBJ1-1; CDR3 DNA: TGTGCCACCAGTGATTCGGGAGGGGCCGGCACTGAAGCTTTCTTT; CDR3 protein: CATSDSGGAGTEAFF
V gene: TRBV9; clone size: -; D gene: -; J gene: TRBJ2-5; CDR3 DNA: TGTGCCAGCAGCGTAGATGGGTCGGAGGCCGCTCAAGAGACCCAGTACTTC; CDR3 protein: CASSVDGSEAAQETQYF
V gene: TRBV7-8; clone size: -; D gene: -; J gene: TRBJ1-2; CDR3 DNA: TGTGCCAGCAGCCCTGTCGGGACGGGCTCCGGCTACACCTTC; CDR3 protein: CASSPVGTGSGYTF
V gene: TRBV28; clone size: few; D gene: -; J gene: TRBJ1-2; CDR3 DNA: TGTGCCAGCACCGTCGAGGGGGATTGGGGCTACACCTTC; CDR3 protein: CASTVEGDWGYTF
V gene: TRBV15; clone size: -; D gene: -; J gene: TRBJ1-5; CDR3 DNA: TGTGCCACCAGCAGGGGTGGCGGGATCAATCAGCCCCAGCATTTT; CDR3 protein: CATSRGGGINQPQHF
V gene: TRBV7-2; clone size: -; D gene: -; J gene: TRBJ2-7; CDR3 DNA: TGTGCCAGCAGCCCCCATGGGAGCTCCTACGAGCAGTACTTC; CDR3 protein: CASSPHGSSYEQYF
V gene: TRBV5-6; clone size: -; D gene: TRBD2; J gene: TRBJ2-1; CDR3 DNA: TGTGCCAGCAGCTTCGTTAGCGGGGTACTCTACAATGAGCAGTTCTTC; CDR3 protein: CASSFVSGVLYNEQFF
V gene: TRBV7-8; clone size: few; D gene: -; J gene: TRBJ2-1; CDR3 DNA: TGTGCCAGCAGCTTCAGCCTTGAGCAGTTCTTC; CDR3 protein: CASSFSLEQFF
V gene: TRBV2; clone size: -; D gene: -; J gene: TRBJ2-6; CDR3 DNA: TGTGCCAGCAGTGAAGCGCCCGGACTACCACAAGCTGGGGCCAACGTCCTGACTTTC; CDR3 protein: CASSEAPGLPQAGANVLTF
V gene: TRBV9; clone size: -; D gene: -; J gene: TRBJ2-2; CDR3 DNA: TGTGCCAGCAGCTGGGATTCGAACACCGGGGAGCTGTTTTTT; CDR3 protein: CASSWDSNTGELFF
V gene: TRBV3-1/TRBV3-2; clone size: once; D gene: -; J gene: TRBJ1-6; CDR3 DNA: TGTGCCAGCAGCTCTCGAGAGTATAATTCACCCCTCCACTTT; CDR3 protein: CASSSREYNSPLHF
V gene: TRBV30; clone size: -; D gene: -; J gene: TRBJ2-7; CDR3 DNA: TGTGCCTGGAGTGCTCCTCGGGGCGAGCAGTACTTC; CDR3 protein: CAWSAPRGEQYF
V gene: TRBV10-3; clone size: -; D gene: -; J gene: TRBJ2-3; CDR3 DNA: TGTGCCATCTCGAAGATAGGGGGGGCCAGCACAGATACGCAGTATTTT; CDR3 protein: CAISKIGGASTDTQYF
V gene: TRBV27; clone size: -; D gene: -; J gene: TRBJ2-7; CDR3 DNA: TGTGCCAGCAGTTTCGCAGGGGCCTACGAGCAGTACTTC; CDR3 protein: CASSFAGAYEQYF
V gene: TRBV30; clone size: -; D gene: -; J gene: TRBJ1-5; CDR3 DNA: TGTGCCTGGGGGGCTAGTCAGCCCCAGCATTTT; CDR3 protein: CAWGASQPQHF
V gene: TRBV28; clone size: -; D gene: TRBD1; J gene: TRBJ1-1; CDR3 DNA: TGTGCCAGCAGTTTCTTCTCGACAGGGGGTGCTATGAACACTGAAGCTTTCTTT; CDR3 protein: CASSFFSTGGAMNTEAFF
V gene: TRBV3-1/TRBV3-2; clone size: few; D gene: -; J gene: TRBJ2-2; CDR3 DNA: TGTGCCAGCAGCCAAGAATGGGGTAGAAACACCGGGGAGCTGTTTTTT; CDR3 protein: CASSQEWGRNTGELFF
V gene: TRBV28; clone size: once; D gene: -; J gene: TRBJ2-1; CDR3 DNA: TGTGCCAGCAGGGAATTACAGGGTTACAATGAGCAGTTCTTC; CDR3 protein: CASRELQGYNEQFF
V gene: TRBV14; clone size: -; D gene: TRBD2; J gene: TRBJ2-1; CDR3 DNA: TGTGCCAGCAGCCAACCAGTGGTGGTAGCGGGCTACAATGAGCAGTTCTTC; CDR3 protein: CASSQPVVVAGYNEQFF
V gene: TRBV5-1; clone size: -; D gene: -; J gene: TRBJ2-3; CDR3 DNA: TGCGCCAGCAGCTTGGTCCTTCGAGCGGGCACAGATACGCAGTATTTT; CDR3 protein: CASSLVLRAGTDTQYF
V gene: TRBV5-5; clone size: once; D gene: -; J gene: TRBJ1-5; CDR3 DNA: TGTGCCAGCAGCTTGGGTCAGGGAAGCAATCAGCCCCAGCATTTT; CDR3 protein: CASSLGQGSNQPQHF
V gene: TRBV30; clone size: -; D gene: -; J gene: TRBJ1-1; CDR3 DNA: TGTGCCTGGAGTCGGGGGACCGGGGCCATGAACACTGAAGCTTTCTTT; CDR3 protein: CAWSRGTGAMNTEAFF
V gene: TRBV30; clone size: -; D gene: -; J gene: TRBJ1-2; CDR3 DNA: TGTGCCTGGAGCCTGACCCCGGAGGGCTACACCTTC; CDR3 protein: CAWSLTPEGYTF
V gene: TRBV30; clone size: -; D gene: TRBD1; J gene: TRBJ1-1; CDR3 DNA: TGTGCCTGGAGTGGCCCCTCCGACAGGGGGGTCACTGAAGCTTTCTTT; CDR3 protein: CAWSGPSDRGVTEAFF
V gene: TRBV28; clone size: once; D gene: TRBD1; J gene: TRBJ1-2; CDR3 DNA: TGTGCCAGCTACAGGGGGCCAGGCTACACCTTC; CDR3 protein: CASYRGPGYTF
V gene: TRBV7-9; clone size: -; D gene: -; J gene: TRBJ1-1; CDR3 DNA: TGTGCCAGCAGCTTTTTCGGACTGAACACTGAAGCTTTCTTT; CDR3 protein: CASSFFGLNTEAFF
V gene: TRBV28; clone size: -; D gene: -; J gene: TRBJ1-2; CDR3 DNA: TGTGCCAGCAGTTCCCTGGAGGGGAACGGTCATGGCTACACCTTC; CDR3 protein: CASSSLEGNGHGYTF
V gene: TRBV6-5; clone size: once; D gene: TRBD1; J gene: TRBJ2-7; CDR3 DNA: TGTGCCAGCAAACAGGGGGCGGTAGGCTCCTACGAGCAGTACTTC; CDR3 protein: CASKQGAVGSYEQYF
V gene: TRBV28; clone size: -; D gene: TRBD1; J gene: TRBJ2-7; CDR3 DNA: TGTGCCAGCCGCGGACAGGGGGATCCCTACGAGCAGTACTTC; CDR3 protein: CASRGQGDPYEQYF
V gene: TRBV6-2/TRBV6-3; clone size: -; D gene: -; J gene: TRBJ1-1; CDR3 DNA: TGTGCCAGCAGCTCGGCCACTGAAGCTTTCTTT; CDR3 protein: CASSSATEAFF
V gene: TRBV10-3; clone size: -; D gene: TRBD1; J gene: TRBJ2-3; CDR3 DNA: TGTGCCATCAGGCCGGGACAGGACACAGATACGCAGTATTTT; CDR3 protein: CAIRPGQDTDTQYF
V gene: TRBV9; clone size: -; D gene: TRBD1; J gene: TRBJ2-5; CDR3 DNA: TGTGCCAGCAGCCGGACAGGGGTTCCCTTAGAGACCCAGTACTTC; CDR3 protein: CASSRTGVPLETQYF
V gene: TRBV21-1; clone size: -; D gene: -; J gene: TRBJ2-1; CDR3 DNA: TGTGCCAGCAGCACTCCCGGGACTAGCGGGAGTCGAGAGAATGAGCAGTTCTTC; CDR3 protein: CASSTPGTSGSRENEQFF
V gene: TRBV5-1; clone size: -; D gene: TRBD2; J gene: TRBJ2-3; CDR3 DNA: TGCGCCAGCTCGGGACTAGCGGGAGCGGGAGATACGCAGTATTTT; CDR3 protein: CASSGLAGAGDTQYF
V gene: TRBV19; clone size: -; D gene: TRBD1; J gene: TRBJ1-2; CDR3 DNA: TGTGCCAGTAGTACCCGGACAGGATACTATGGCTACACCTTC; CDR3 protein: CASSTRTGYYGYTF
V gene: TRBV27; clone size: few; D gene: -; J gene: TRBJ1-1; CDR3 DNA: TGTGCCAGCAGTACTTATCCAGGGCGTGAAGCTTTCTTT; CDR3 protein: CASSTYPGREAFF
V gene: TRBV27; clone size: -; D gene: -; J gene: TRBJ1-1; CDR3 DNA: TGTGCCAGCAGACGCGGGCAGGTGAACACTGAAGCTTTCTTT; CDR3 protein: CASRRGQVNTEAFF
V gene: TRBV4-2; clone size: few; D gene: -; J gene: TRBJ2-7; CDR3 DNA: TGTGCCAGCAGCCAAGCGGGGTACGAGCAGTACTTC; CDR3 protein: CASSQAGYEQYF